The 3 T cell receptor beta chains presented below share a single source sample, sequenced in a study of blood T cell repertoires in COVID-19. The repertoire was sequenced with immunoSEQ multiplex PCR; TCRdb's copy has only in-frame clones and lacks some. The sample yields 55,000 to 65,000 clones, 91% seen once. Specimen: peripheral blood. These receptors all come from a human donor in a cohort sampled during active COVID-19.

The V call is TRBV27, the J call TRBJ2-3; D is possibly TRBD1 (6 bases). Germline CDR1 and CDR2: MNHEY and SMNVEV (reference sequence). CDR3 length equals 15 residues. V was clipped by 2 bases and J by 1 base, with 10 bases between them. The CDR3, as DNA: TGTGCCAGCAGTTTACAGGGGCTTGGCACAGATACGCAGTATTTT. Translated, it gives CASSLQGLGTDTQYF.

The V gene is TRBV4-3, the J gene TRBJ2-3, with D maybe TRBD2 (7 bases). The CDR3 length is 17 residues. Germline V lookup: CDR1 LGHNA, CDR2 YSLEER. The V gene lost 0 bases and the J gene lost 1 base, with 14 bases spanning the gap. Here the CDR3 reads CASSQEVWGGGTDTQYF. The CDR3 DNA is TGCGCCAGCAGCCAAGAGGTCTGGGGGGGCGGCACAGATACGCAGTATTTT.

The genes are TRBV3-1 (or the pseudogene TRBV3-2) and TRBJ2-3, with 8 bases matching TRBD2. CDR1 LGHDT and CDR2 YNNKEL come from the germline V gene (reference sequence). The CDR3 runs to 17 residues. With V trimmed by 1 base and J by 2 bases, 8 bases remained unmatched. CDR3 DNA: TGTGCCAGCAGCCAAGGAGGCCCTAGCGGGCTCACAGATACGCAGTATTTT. This codes for CASSQGGPSGLTDTQYF.